This T cell receptor (beta chain) derives from a study of T-cell reconstitution after alpha-beta-depleted transplantation in children. Whole-study findings and limits: Several patients had high TCRbeta diversity at day 60; it came from surviving recipient T cells and thymic progenitors. T cells produced anew were the main source of T-cell counts and diversity one year after transplant. At around two months after transplant, the alpha-beta T cells were reportedly derived from several hundred expanded clones that came from non-depleted graft cells.

Unique molecular identifiers were incorporated when the TCRbeta library was constructed. TCRdb re-analysed the PCR reads in MiXCR, keeping a single row per CDR3 protein. The sample has fewer than 500,000 distinct CDR3 sequences; around two fifths are singletons. As concerns this clonotype: Its antigen is still unknown.

The CDR3 is made up of 15 amino acids. The germline V gene has CDR1 DFQATT and CDR2 SNEGSKA (reference sequence). The J segment lost 0 bases and the V segment lost 4 bases, leaving 6 bases of the junction unmatched. The specimen was PBMCs, collected before TCRalphabeta/CD19-depleted stem cell transplant. The V call is TRBV20-1, the J call TRBJ2-3, with 8 bases aligning to TRBD2. The sequence came from a girl aged 2 to 9 with aplastic anemia, due to receive a stem cell transplant. The CDR3 region has the DNA TGCAGTGCTACCGGACTAGCTCCTAGCACAGATACGCAGTATTTT. This sequence encodes CSATGLAPSTDTQYF.